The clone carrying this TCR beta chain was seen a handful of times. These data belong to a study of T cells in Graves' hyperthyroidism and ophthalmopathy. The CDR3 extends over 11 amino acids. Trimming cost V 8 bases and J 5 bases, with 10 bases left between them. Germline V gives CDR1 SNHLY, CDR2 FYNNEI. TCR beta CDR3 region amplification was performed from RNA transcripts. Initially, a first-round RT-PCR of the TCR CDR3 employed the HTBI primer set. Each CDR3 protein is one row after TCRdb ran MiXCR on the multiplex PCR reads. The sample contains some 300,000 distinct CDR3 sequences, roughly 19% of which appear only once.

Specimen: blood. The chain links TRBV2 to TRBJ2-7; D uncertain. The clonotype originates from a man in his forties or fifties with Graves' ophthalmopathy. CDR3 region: CASGALHEQYF. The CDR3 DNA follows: TGTGCCAGCGGTGCACTCCACGAGCAGTACTTC.